This T cell receptor beta chain was recovered during a study of molecular identifiers for immune sequencing clone quantification. The study, taken as a whole, reports: Sharing of a barcode by identical TCR molecules could cause highly expanded clone sizes to be underestimated. Over 99% of effector molecules, but under 1% in naive cells, were held by clones with more than 20 RNA copies.

Isolation of naive CD8 T cells was achieved by sorting on a CD8+CD4-CCR7+CD45RA+ phenotype. Generation of bulk TCR libraries relied on previously described methods and listed TCR primers. TCRdb reprocessed the PCR reads via MiXCR and lists one record per CDR3 protein. Of around 480,000 distinct CDR3 sequences listed, roughly 23% were seen once; the top ten hold roughly 0.81%. A single count supports this clonotype. The target antigen is unknown. This may be a read error, as it is one base from a much larger clone. This CDR3 has 15 amino acids. Germline V CDR1 and CDR2: SGDLS, YYNGEE. The V end was cut by 7 bases, the J end by 1 base, with 17 bases between.

The chain is built from TRBV9 and TRBJ1-2; D gene uncertain. This TCR was sampled from a human donor in good health. Some libraries in this study had Jurkat cell RNA spiked in. Source material: naive CD8+ T cells from blood, with Jurkat cell RNA spiked in. Sample subset: FACS-sorted CD8+CD4-CCR7+CD45RA+ naive T cells. In nucleotides, the CDR3 is TGTGCCAGCGGCCCTGGATGGGGAATTAACTATGGCTACACCTTC. This translates into CASGPGWGINYGYTF.